The 6 T cell receptor beta chains below all came from one sample that was sequenced in a study of response to subunit inactivated influenza vaccine. TCRdb re-analysed the RT-PCR reads in MiXCR, keeping a single row per CDR3 protein. Of around 190,000 distinct CDR3 sequences listed, around 14% are singletons. Sequenced material: CD8+ T cells sorted from PBMCs, taken roughly 5 days after vaccination. These receptors all come from a man aged 45-65 years who received an inactivated influenza vaccine.

This clonotype was seen at least ten times. This rearrangement joins TRBV4-2 to TRBJ2-5, with TRBD1 as a possible D gene (6 bases). The V gene's germline CDR1 is LGHNA and CDR2 YNFKEQ. The CDR3 consists of 16 residues. The ends were cut back, 0 bases at V and 1 base at J, with 12 bases in the middle. This CDR3 is CASSQESGDLQETQYF. DNA of the CDR3: TGTGCCAGCAGCCAAGAGTCAGGGGATCTCCAAGAGACCCAGTACTTC.

The rearrangement links TRBV29-1 to TRBJ1-2, with D unclear. This CDR3 is 14 amino acids long. The germline V and J ends were trimmed by 6 bases and 0 bases, with 14 bases remaining between them. CDR1 and CDR2 from the germline V gene are SQVTM and ANQGSEA. The CDR3, as DNA: TGCAGCGTAACGACGGAGGACTCTAACTATGGCTACACCTTC. Its protein product is CSVTTEDSNYGYTF.

V is TRBV4-3 and J is TRBJ2-3; perhaps TRBD1 as D (5 bases). The CDR3 has 15 residues. V was clipped by 0 bases and J by 3 bases, with 10 bases between them. Germline V gene lookup returns CDR1 LGHNA and CDR2 YSLEER. CDR3 sequence reads: CASSQDGRTTDTQYF. DNA of the CDR3: TGCGCCAGCAGCCAAGATGGGCGGACAACAGATACGCAGTATTTT.

In this sample, this clonotype turned up a few times. This chain links TRBV24-1 with TRBJ2-2; 8 bases are a match to TRBD1. Germline CDR1 reads KGHDR; CDR2 reads SFDVKD. Unmatched junction bases numbered 6, after V lost 3 bases and J lost 4 bases. This CDR3 comprises 16 residues. CDR3 sequence (DNA): TGTGCCACCAGTGATACCAGGGGGCGAATCACCGGGGAGCTGTTTTTT. This codes for CATSDTRGRITGELFF.

The chain joins TRBV27 to TRBJ2-1; 11 bases are shared with TRBD2. The CDR3 has 16 amino acids. Losses at the gene ends were 2 bases for V and 7 bases for J; bases not matched to a gene: 7. Germline CDR1 MNHEY, CDR2 SMNVEV (reference sequence). The CDR3 loop reads CASSLTLAGGWNEQFF. The CDR3 DNA reads TGTGCCAGCAGTTTAACCCTAGCGGGGGGCTGGAATGAGCAGTTCTTC.

The CDR3 DNA sequence: TGCAGCGTCCTTCCGCTAGCGGGAGTGGGTAATGAGCAGTTCTTC. Its protein is CSVLPLAGVGNEQFF. V and J are TRBV29-1 and TRBJ2-1, with 10 positions matching TRBD2. V trimming: 6 bases; J trimming: 7 bases; junction bases outside the gene matches: 12. The CDR3 runs 15 residues. The germline CDR1 and CDR2 sequences are SQVTM and ANQGSEA.